The 2 T cell receptor beta chains in this list originate from one sample, sequenced in a study of shared clonotypes between healthy human individuals. The protocol was immunoSEQ multiplex PCR, while the TCRdb copy is restricted to in-frame clones and leaves out a portion. Of around 1.5 million clones in the sample, 95% to 99% were seen once. Material for sequencing was naive CD4+ T cells sorted from blood. The subset is: CD45RA+ positively selected. These receptors were collected from a man younger than 45 in good health.

This chain's CDR3 is CASSIRLAGGPGELFF. The CDR3 nucleotides read TGTGCCAGCAGTATACGACTAGCGGGAGGTCCCGGGGAGCTGTTTTTT. The chain couples TRBV27 to TRBJ2-2; 13 nucleotides line up with TRBD2. The length of the CDR3 is 16 residues. The germline V gene encodes CDR1 MNHEY and CDR2 SMNVEV (reference sequence). Trimming at V came to 5 bases and at J to 6 bases, leaving 6 bases not matched to a gene.

V usage is TRBV5-6 and J usage is TRBJ1-1, with a tentative D call TRBD1 (6 bases). V was pared by 2 bases and J by 2 bases, with 16 bases between. There are 16 residues in the CDR3. CDR1 and CDR2 (germline): SGHDT, YYEEEE. The CDR3 DNA reads as TGTGCCAGCAGCTTTGGACAGCTAATCGTTAACACTGAAGCTTTCTTT. Residues: CASSFGQLIVNTEAFF.